The 3 T cell receptor beta chains in this list originate from one sample, sequenced in a study of T-cell reconstitution after alpha-beta-depleted transplantation in children. As it was prepared, the TCRbeta library received unique molecular identifiers. In TCRdb, the PCR reads were re-called with MiXCR into one record per CDR3 protein. The sample has hundreds of thousands of distinct CDR3 sequences; 15% to 20% are singletons. Material: PBMCs, mostly from graft donor cells, obtained 360 days after TCRalphabeta/CD19-depleted stem cell transplant. The receptors were gathered from a male patient aged 2-9 years who had a stem cell transplant for acute lymphoblastic leukemia, so the T cells may come from the graft donor.

This clonotype was seen only a few times. V usage is TRBV5-1 and J usage is TRBJ2-1, with TRBD1 matching over 7 bases. J lost 2 bases, V lost 0 bases, and 5 bases had no gene match. CDR1 and CDR2 (germline): SGHRS, YFSETQ. The CDR3 contains 16 residues. The CDR3: CASSLAQGGAYNEQFF. Here the CDR3 DNA reads TGCGCCAGCAGCTTGGCCCAAGGGGGCGCCTACAATGAGCAGTTCTTC.

This clonotype was recorded at least ten times. This chain joins TRBV12-3 or TRBV12-4 and TRBJ2-6; D remains unclear. The CDR3 is made up of 13 amino acids. V was trimmed by 7 bases and J by 3 bases, leaving 7 bases between them. CDR3 region: CASTLLGANVLTF. CDR3 coding DNA: TGTGCCAGCACCCTCCTTGGGGCCAACGTCCTGACTTTC.

The V gene is TRBV19, the J gene TRBJ2-1; 7 bases agree with TRBD2. V shed 4 bases and J 4 bases; nucleotides not matched to a gene: 7. The CDR3 consists of 15 residues. Per the germline V gene, CDR1 is LNHDA and CDR2 is SQIVND (reference sequence). CDR3: CASSTSRAGYNEQFF. The CDR3 region has the DNA TGTGCCAGTAGTACTAGCCGAGCGGGGTACAATGAGCAGTTCTTC.